These 22 T cell receptor beta chains share one sample of origin, sequenced in a study of shared clonotypes between healthy human individuals. Method: immunoSEQ multiplex PCR; TCRdb's copy keeps in-frame clones and lacks some. The data show approximately 2.5 million clones, approximately 93% seen once. Sequencing input: naive CD4+ T cells from PBMCs. Noted subset: CD45RA+ positively selected. The receptors derive from a man younger than 35 in good health. Some clones in this sample may be carry-over from other donors' samples.

The chain employs TRBV29-1 and TRBJ2-3; 9 nucleotides line up with TRBD1. The CDR3 has 13 amino acids. V dropped 7 bases and J dropped 4; count of bases not matched to a gene: 6. Germline V gives CDR1 SQVTM, CDR2 ANQGSEA. The DNA for the CDR3 is TGCAGCGGGCGGGACAGGGAGTCAGATACGCAGTATTTT. Translation: CSGRDRESDTQYF.

Remarks on this clone: Other DNA variants within this sample encode the same CDR3. This chain connects TRBV2 to TRBJ2-1; 14 nucleotides align to TRBD2. CDR3 size: 14 residues. Germline CDR1 reads SNHLY; CDR2 reads FYNNEI. V trimming: 6 bases; J trimming: 9 bases; junction bases outside the gene matches: 4. The CDR3 spells CASSPGLAGVEQFF. CDR3 coding DNA: TGTGCCAGCAGCCCGGGACTAGCGGGAGTTGAGCAGTTCTTC.

The chain joins TRBV19 to TRBJ2-4; tentatively, D is TRBD1 or TRBD2 (5 bases each). Germline V lookup: CDR1 LNHDA, CDR2 SQIVND (reference sequence). Trimming stripped 4 bases from V and 5 bases from J, with 15 bases between. The CDR3 is made up of 15 amino acids. In DNA, the CDR3 is TGTGCCAGTAGTAGTAGACGGGGCGCGGAAAACATTCAGTACTTC. It encodes CASSSRRGAENIQYF. The full variable domain, with the rest looked up from reference TRBV19 and TRBJ2-4, is DGGITQSPKYLFRKEGQNVTLSCEQNLNHDAMYWYRQDPGQGLRLIYYSQIVNDFQKGDIAEGYSVSREKKESFPLTVTSAQKNPTAFYLCASSSRRGAENIQYFGAGTRLSVL.

The chain links TRBV4-1 to TRBJ1-1, with D unclear. From germline, CDR1 is MGHRA and CDR2 YSYEKL. The CDR3 consists of 14 residues. Trimming stripped 5 bases from V and 3 bases from J, with 13 bases between. The chain's CDR3 is CASSKGPGDTEAFF. The CDR3 coding sequence is TGCGCCAGCAGCAAAGGTCCTGGGGACACTGAAGCTTTCTTT.

This chain uses TRBV4-1 with TRBJ1-4, with TRBD1 matching 10 bases. The CDR3 is made up of 15 amino acids. The trim removed 4 bases at V and 5 bases at J, leaving 4 bases unmatched. Per germline, CDR1 MGHRA and CDR2 YSYEKL. CDR3 sequence: CASSPRTGGNEKLFF. The CDR3 DNA is TGCGCCAGCAGCCCCCGGACAGGGGGAAATGAAAAACTGTTTTTT.

The table lists this clone with a count of one. The rearrangement uses TRBV11-1 and TRBJ2-1; no clear D gene. CDR1 is SGHAT and CDR2 is FQDESV in the germline V gene (reference sequence). V was trimmed by 3 bases and J by 7 bases, leaving 7 bases between them. CDR3 length: 12 residues. This CDR3 reads CASSFHRNEQFF. The CDR3 DNA is TGTGCCAGCAGCTTTCATAGGAATGAGCAGTTCTTC.

This clone has only one observation. The J gene is TRBJ1-1, the V gene TRBV9; unclear D gene. The CDR3 has 14 amino acids. Trimming cost V 0 bases and J 1 base, with 7 bases left between them. In germline, CDR1 is SGDLS, CDR2 YYNGEE. The CDR3 DNA is TGTGCCAGCAGCGTAGATCCCCAGAACACTGAAGCTTTCTTT. Amino acids: CASSVDPQNTEAFF.

The V call is TRBV4-3, the J call TRBJ1-2; the D is unclear. CDR1 is LGHNA and CDR2 is YSLEER in the germline V gene. V was pared by 2 bases and J by 8 bases, with 18 bases between. The CDR3 is made up of 15 amino acids. The chain's CDR3 is CASSQRQGRGRGYTF. The DNA for the CDR3 is TGCGCCAGCAGCCAACGTCAAGGCCGGGGTCGGGGCTACACCTTC.

V and J are TRBV28 and TRBJ2-7; 7 bases line up with TRBD1. V gave up 4 bases and J gave up 2 bases; unmatched junction bases: 17. From germline, CDR1 is MDHEN and CDR2 SYDVKM. The CDR3 is 18 amino acids. The CDR3 here is CASSYVLAPGTVAYEQYF. As DNA, the CDR3 is TGTGCCAGCAGTTACGTACTCGCCCCCGGGACAGTTGCCTACGAGCAGTACTTC.

The rearrangement joins TRBV5-4 to TRBJ2-1; D gene ambiguous. Per germline, CDR1 SGHNT and CDR2 YYREEE (reference sequence). CDR3 length: 15 amino acids. The germline V and J ends were trimmed by 1 base and 0 bases, with 8 bases remaining between them. This CDR3 reads CASSLSRSSYNEQFF. The CDR3 region has the DNA TGTGCCAGCAGCTTGAGTAGGAGCTCCTACAATGAGCAGTTCTTC.

Worth noting for this clone: At one end, the junction sequence differs from germline, possibly due to a read error. The chain has TRBV7-2 and TRBJ2-1; the D call may be TRBD1 or TRBD2 (6 bases each). CDR1 SGHTA and CDR2 FQGNSA come from the germline V gene. The CDR3 is made up of 15 amino acids. CDR3: CASRLGGSSYNEQFF. In DNA, the CDR3 is TGTGCCAGCAGGTTAGGGGGGAGCTCCTACAATGAGCAGTTCTTC.

The CDR3, as DNA: TGTGCCAGCCACCCCGAGGGGAGGGGGACCCCCGGTGAGCAGTTCTTC. This translates into CASHPEGRGTPGEQFF. The chain has TRBV5-6 and TRBJ2-1, with D possibly matching TRBD2 (7 bases). The germline gives CDR1 SGHDT, CDR2 YYEEEE. Between the trimmed V and J ends, which lost 7 bases and 9 bases, there was a span of 26 bases. This CDR3 is built from 16 residues.

The chain links TRBV6-1 to TRBJ2-3; D unclear. V shed 4 bases and J shed 2 bases, with 7 bases lying between them. The CDR3 is made up of 13 amino acids. Per germline, CDR1 MNHNS and CDR2 SASEGT. CDR3 nucleotide sequence: TGTGCCAGCAGTGGCATTCCCACAGATACGCAGTATTTT. Translated, it gives CASSGIPTDTQYF.

The chain uses TRBV6-1 and TRBJ1-2; D call uncertain. Germline CDR1 and CDR2: MNHNS and SASEGT. Trimming took off 5 bases at V and 8 bases at J, with 21 bases between the two ends. The CDR3 is 15 amino acids. CDR3 DNA: TGTGCCAGCAGTCCGAAGACTTTCGAACCGGGCGGCTACACCTTC. This encodes CASSPKTFEPGGYTF.

The genes are TRBV18 and TRBJ2-7; 7 nucleotides match TRBD1. The CDR3 spans 13 residues. The ends lost 4 bases at V and 3 bases at J; junction bases unmatched: 3. Germline values: CDR1 KGHSH, CDR2 LQKENI. CDR3: CASSQGAIYEQYF. CDR3 nucleotide sequence: TGTGCCAGCTCACAGGGGGCAATCTACGAGCAGTACTTC.

In DNA form, the CDR3 reads TGTGCCAGCAGTTACTCTGAGGTGTACGAGCAGTACTTC. Residues: CASSYSEVYEQYF. The rearrangement joins TRBV6-5 to TRBJ2-7, with unresolved D. Germline CDR1 reads MNHEY; CDR2 reads SVGAGI. The CDR3 consists of 13 residues. V lost 0 bases to trimming and J lost 4 bases, with 7 bases between them.

The rearrangement links TRBV6-5 to TRBJ2-2; 11 bases are a match to TRBD1. The CDR3 loop spans 15 amino acids. Germline V lookup: CDR1 MNHEY, CDR2 SVGAGI. V lost 7 bases to trimming and J lost 5 bases; unmatched junction nucleotides: 6. DNA for the CDR3: TGTGCCAGCACCATAGGGACAGGGGGGACCGGGGAGCTGTTTTTT. Protein sequence: CASTIGTGGTGELFF.

The chain joins TRBV6-6 to TRBJ1-2; D is unclear. This CDR3 comprises 14 residues. Trimming took 0 bases from V and 7 from J, leaving 12 bases between them. Germline V gene lookup returns CDR1 MNHNY and CDR2 SVGAGI (reference sequence). Here the CDR3 DNA reads TGTGCCAGCAGTTACTCGCTAGGGAGCGCTGGCTACACCTTC. Translated: CASSYSLGSAGYTF.

V gene TRBV29-1 combines with J gene TRBJ1-2; D is uncertain. Trimming removed 7 bases from V and 6 bases from J, with 18 bases in between. Looked up from germline, CDR1 is SQVTM and CDR2 is ANQGSEA. CDR3 length equals 13 residues. The chain's CDR3 is CSAGRQAAHGYTF. CDR3 sequence (DNA): TGCAGCGCCGGGAGGCAGGCGGCACATGGCTACACCTTC.

This chain links TRBV5-6 with TRBJ1-1, with D maybe TRBD1 (6 bases). V shed 3 bases and J shed 5 bases, with 14 bases lying between them. CDR3 length: 14 amino acids. Germline loops: CDR1 SGHDT, CDR2 YYEEEE. Here the CDR3 reads CASSSRQGRTEAFF. The CDR3 nucleotides read TGTGCCAGCAGCTCCCGGCAGGGGAGGACTGAAGCTTTCTTT.

The genes are TRBV15 and TRBJ2-1; TRBD2 matches 13 bases. CDR1 is LNHNV, CDR2 YYDKDF, per germline (reference sequence). The CDR3 is made up of 16 amino acids. The V and J ends lost 0 bases and 15 bases, in that order; junction bases with no gene match: 11. The CDR3 is CATSRDRTSGRSIGFF. The CDR3 nucleotides are TGTGCCACCAGCAGAGACCGGACTAGCGGGAGATCTATTGGGTTCTTC.

Concerning this clone itself: This same CDR3 is encoded by further DNA sequences in the sample. The V and J genes are TRBV5-1 and TRBJ2-7; D remains unclear. Germline CDR1 and CDR2: SGHRS and YFSETQ. Deletions cut 0 bases from V and 3 bases from J, with 7 bases between. The CDR3 covers 13 residues. This CDR3 is CASSLDRNYEQYF. In DNA form, the CDR3 reads TGCGCCAGCAGCTTGGACAGAAACTACGAGCAGTACTTC.